These 9 T cell receptor beta chains were all obtained from the same sample, sequenced in a study of blood T cells in healthy people across ages. A second roughly 7 to 11 cycle PCR used barcoded and J-beta primers. TCRdb re-called the 5' RACE reads with MiXCR, one entry per CDR3 protein. The sample yields roughly 1.7 million distinct CDR3 sequences, roughly a third seen once. The source material was blood. The receptors stem from a woman aged 25 to 39 in good health.

Notes on this clonotype: Its ends do not fully match the called genes, so a read error is possible. This chain uses TRBV2 with TRBJ2-5, with 12 bases that match TRBD2. CDR3 length: 14 residues. Germline V gives CDR1 SNHLY, CDR2 FYNNEI. CDR3 coding DNA: TGTGCCGGCAGTCTAGCGGGAGGGCCTATTGAGCAGTACTTC. Encoded protein: CAGSLAGGPIEQYF.

This clonotype was picked up many times. This chain links TRBV7-9 with TRBJ2-5, with D possibly TRBD2 on 6 matching bases. V dropped 5 bases and J dropped 5 bases, with 18 bases sitting between them. CDR1 is SEHNR and CDR2 is FQNEAQ in the germline V gene (reference sequence). The CDR3 sequence is 15 residues long. The CDR3 spells CASSPRGTREETQYF. The CDR3, as DNA: TGTGCCAGCAGCCCCCGTGGGACCCGGGAGGAGACCCAGTACTTC.

V gene TRBV6-6 combines with J gene TRBJ2-1, with D possibly TRBD1 on 5 matching bases. The CDR3 has 15 residues. V shed 2 bases and J shed 10 bases, with 18 bases lying between them. Per the germline V gene, CDR1 is MNHNY and CDR2 is SVGAGI (reference sequence). The CDR3 protein is CASSYGASNRYEQFF. The CDR3 nucleotides read TGTGCCAGCAGTTACGGGGCCTCGAATCGATACGAGCAGTTCTTC.

This chain connects TRBV7-9 to TRBJ2-5, with TRBD2 identical over 7 bases. This CDR3 is 14 amino acids long. J lost 5 bases, V lost 8 bases, and 11 bases had no gene match. Germline V CDR1 and CDR2: SEHNR, FQNEAQ (reference sequence). The CDR3 DNA is TGTGCCAGCGGACGAACTGCAGCGGGGGAGACCCAGTACTTC. Translating gives CASGRTAAGETQYF.

This clonotype came up a few times. The J gene is TRBJ2-3, the V gene TRBV5-1; D possibly corresponds to TRBD1 (6 bases). The V end was cut by 1 base, the J end by 6 bases, with 15 bases between. From germline, CDR1 is SGHRS and CDR2 YFSETQ. The CDR3 is 15 amino acids. CDR3 bases: TGCGCCAGCAGCTTGCAGGGGCATAGTGCGGATACGCAGTATTTT. Amino acids: CASSLQGHSADTQYF.

This chain uses TRBV15 with TRBJ2-5; 7 bases align to TRBD2. The J segment lost 2 bases and the V segment lost 0 bases, leaving 9 bases of the junction unmatched. Germline V CDR1 and CDR2: LNHNV, YYDKDF (reference sequence). The CDR3 spans 17 residues. This chain's CDR3 is CATSRDGLGRVQETQYF. The CDR3 DNA sequence: TGTGCCACCAGCAGAGATGGACTAGGTAGAGTTCAAGAGACCCAGTACTTC.

This clonotype has more than one count but fewer than ten. V gene TRBV6-5 combines with J gene TRBJ2-1, with a tentative D call TRBD2 (5 bases). This CDR3 spans 17 amino acids. V shed 6 bases and J shed 1 base, with 19 bases lying between them. CDR1 MNHEY and CDR2 SVGAGI come from the germline V gene. The CDR3 sequence is CASSYGMNFPSYNEQFF. In DNA, the CDR3 is TGTGCCAGCAGCTACGGGATGAATTTTCCTTCCTACAATGAGCAGTTCTTC.

This clonotype appeared a few times. Germline is not matched at one junction end, which may reflect a read error. The chain carries TRBV28 and TRBJ2-5; D remains ambiguous. Matching the DNA end better, TRBJ2-7 makes the J call doubtful. The CDR3 sequence is 12 residues long. The germline gives CDR1 MDHEN, CDR2 SYDVKM. CDR3 DNA: TGTGCCGGCAGTCTCGGGTCAGTCGAGCAGTACTTC. Residues: CAGSLGSVEQYF.

This clonotype has a handful of counts. This chain links TRBV6-1 with TRBJ2-7; possibly TRBD1 for D (5 bases). Germline loops: CDR1 MNHNS, CDR2 SASEGT. CDR3 length equals 15 residues. Trimming stripped 2 bases from V and 1 base from J, with 12 bases between. CDR3 sequence reads: CASSETGHASYEQYF. In DNA form, the CDR3 reads TGTGCCAGCAGTGAAACCGGACACGCTTCCTACGAGCAGTACTTC.